These T cell receptor beta chains were read from a single sample in a study of tissue T cells after allogeneic stem cell transplantation. This table comes from immunoSEQ multiplex PCR, and its TCRdb copy is limited to in-frame clones, with some not included. This sample has approximately 45,000 clones, with roughly 92% found just once. The material sequenced was blood, taken before transplantation. Source of these receptors: a woman between 35 and 70 years old who later had graft-versus-host disease after an allogeneic stem cell transplant. Each CDR3 is given with its conserved first and last residue. D genes are given only for firm matches. Size is stated for part of the rows, as once, few or many counts, or as a class when the clone is expanded.

v_gene,j_gene,abundance,d_gene,CDR3aa,CDR3nt
TRBV27,TRBJ2-5,-,-,CASRAGFQETQYF,TGTGCCAGCAGGGCAGGGTTCCAAGAGACCCAGTACTTC
TRBV27,TRBJ2-3,-,-,CASSLLAIHTDTQYF,TGTGCCAGCAGTTTATTGGCTATACACACAGATACGCAGTATTTT
TRBV29-1,TRBJ1-5,-,-,CSVVEGSNQPQHF,TGCAGCGTTGTGGAGGGGAGCAATCAGCCCCAGCATTTT
TRBV7-2,TRBJ2-1,-,-,CASSTRTGYSYNEQFF,TGTGCCAGCAGTACCAGGACGGGATACTCCTACAATGAGCAGTTCTTC
TRBV7-2,TRBJ2-7,-,TRBD2,CASSRGLAGGPYEQYF,TGTGCCAGCAGCCGGGGACTAGCGGGAGGGCCCTACGAGCAGTACTTC
TRBV28,TRBJ1-2,once,-,CASSTRVYSYTF,TGTGCCAGCAGTACGCGGGTTTACAGCTACACCTTC
TRBV12-3/TRBV12-4,TRBJ1-2,-,TRBD1,CASSSQGYGYTF,TGTGCCAGCAGTTCACAGGGGTATGGCTACACCTTC
TRBV7-6,TRBJ2-7,-,-,CASSLGSNYEQYF,TGTGCCAGCAGCTTAGGGTCTAATTACGAGCAGTACTTC
TRBV6-2/TRBV6-3,TRBJ2-7,-,TRBD2,CASSYSGGGRAYEQYF,TGTGCCAGCAGTTACTCAGGAGGCGGGAGGGCGTACGAGCAGTATTTC
TRBV9,TRBJ1-3,-,TRBD1,CASSGQGADGNTIYF,TGTGCCAGCAGCGGTCAGGGGGCGGACGGAAACACCATATATTTT
TRBV6-2/TRBV6-3,TRBJ2-7,-,-,CASSPLLYEQYF,TGTGCCAGCAGTCCCCTGCTCTACGAGCAGTACTTC
TRBV28,TRBJ2-7,-,-,CASSFLNYEQYF,TGTGCCAGCAGTTTCTTAAACTACGAGCAGTACTTC
TRBV6-5,TRBJ1-6,-,-,CASSYMRQGSSPLHF,TGTGCCAGCAGTTACATGCGGCAGGGGTCTTCACCCCTCCACTTT
TRBV7-8,TRBJ2-3,-,TRBD2,CASSLITSGSTDTQYF,TGTGCCAGCAGCTTAATAACTAGCGGGAGCACAGATACGCAGTATTTT
TRBV28,TRBJ1-2,-,-,CASGAYGYTF,TGTGCCAGCGGGGCGTATGGCTACACCTTC
TRBV6-5,TRBJ2-3,-,-,CASRTPATDTQYF,TGTGCCAGCAGGACCCCAGCCACAGATACGCAGTATTTT
TRBV4-1,TRBJ1-1,-,TRBD1,CASSTPRGMNTEAFF,TGCGCCAGCAGCACACCCAGGGGGATGAACACTGAAGCTTTCTTT
TRBV6-5,TRBJ2-3,-,-,CASSYDGRPDTQYF,TGTGCCAGCAGTTACGACGGTAGACCAGATACGCAGTATTTT
TRBV18,TRBJ1-1,-,-,CASSPLGATRTEAFF,TGTGCCAGCTCACCCTTGGGGGCGACCAGAACTGAAGCTTTCTTT
TRBV3-1/TRBV3-2,TRBJ2-1,-,-,CASSQQDSHEQFF,TGTGCCAGCAGCCAACAGGACAGCCATGAGCAGTTCTTC
TRBV25-1,TRBJ2-5,-,-,CASSVGGGQRETQYF,TGTGCCAGCAGTGTGGGGGGGGGCCAGCGGGAGACCCAGTACTTC
TRBV7-2,TRBJ1-1,-,-,CASSLGGGLNTEAFF,TGTGCCAGCAGCTTAGGAGGGGGGTTGAATACTGAAGCTTTCTTT
TRBV5-1,TRBJ1-1,-,-,CASSIGRNTEAFF,TGCGCCAGCAGCATCGGAAGAAACACTGAAGCTTTCTTT
TRBV27,TRBJ2-1,-,TRBD2,CASSPGLADYNEQFF,TGTGCCAGCAGTCCCGGACTAGCGGATTACAATGAGCAGTTCTTC
TRBV5-8,TRBJ1-1,-,-,CASSLGWTEAFF,TGTGCCAGCAGCTTGGGGTGGACTGAAGCTTTCTTT
TRBV2,TRBJ2-7,once,-,CASLLGGGPYEQYF,TGTGCCAGCCTTTTGGGCGGGGGCCCCTACGAGCAGTACTTC
TRBV6-4,TRBJ2-7,-,TRBD1,CASSPGQGAYEQYF,TGTGCCAGCAGTCCGGGACAGGGGGCCTACGAGCAGTACTTC
TRBV27,TRBJ1-6,-,TRBD1,CASSKGQGSYNSPLHF,TGTGCCAGCAGTAAAGGACAGGGGTCCTATAATTCACCCCTCCACTTT
TRBV20-1,TRBJ2-3,-,-,CSARRGDTQYF,TGCAGTGCTAGAAGGGGAGATACGCAGTATTTT
TRBV4-3,TRBJ1-4,-,-,CASSQDYRAGANEKLFF,TGCGCCAGCAGCCAAGATTATCGGGCCGGGGCTAATGAAAAACTGTTTTTT
TRBV7-2,TRBJ1-2,-,-,CASSSMGYGYTF,TGTGCCAGCAGCTCAATGGGGTATGGCTACACCTTC
TRBV18,TRBJ2-7,-,-,CASSPQGNGYEQYF,TGTGCCAGCTCACCACAGGGGAACGGCTACGAGCAGTACTTC
TRBV5-8,TRBJ2-5,-,-,CASSLSGWSGTQYF,TGTGCCAGCAGCTTGTCAGGGTGGAGCGGGACCCAGTACTTC
TRBV30,TRBJ2-7,-,-,CAWRPEGFPTYEQYF,TGTGCCTGGAGGCCCGAGGGCTTCCCAACCTACGAGCAGTACTTC
TRBV7-6,TRBJ2-5,-,-,CASSKAGVQETQYF,TGTGCCAGCAGTAAGGCAGGGGTTCAAGAGACCCAGTACTTC
TRBV11-2,TRBJ1-2,-,-,CASSPGSGWGYTF,TGTGCCAGCAGCCCGGGTTCAGGCTGGGGCTACACCTTC
TRBV5-4,TRBJ2-7,-,-,CASSFPTETGYEQYF,TGTGCCAGCAGCTTCCCCACAGAAACTGGTTACGAGCAGTACTTC
TRBV30,TRBJ2-7,-,TRBD1,CAWSYPGGFYEQYF,TGTGCCTGGAGTTATCCAGGGGGATTCTACGAGCAGTACTTC
TRBV28,TRBJ1-6,-,TRBD1,CASRNKKGTVNSPLHF,TGTGCCAGCAGGAACAAGAAGGGGACAGTAAATTCACCCCTCCACTTT
TRBV7-2,TRBJ1-5,-,-,CASSLRAGEGNQPQHF,TGTGCCAGCAGCTTAAGGGCAGGGGAGGGCAATCAGCCCCAGCATTTT